Reported below is one TCR beta chain. Its antigen remains undetermined. No much larger clone is present one base from it, and per-base qualities are unavailable. The CDR3 regions of human TCRbeta chains were subjected to immunosequencing. In the source study's methods: Repertoire TCRs were matched against a reference library of SARS-CoV-2-specific TCRs generated with the MIRA antigen-specificity platform. Breadth was defined as the fraction of unique TCRs that were SARS-CoV-2-associated, and depth was defined as the fraction of total T cells that were SARS-CoV-2-associated. Using the MIRA data, every spike-specific TCR was mapped to the spike region that the TCR reacted to and assigned to either a CD4 or a CD8 class. Log10-transformed breadth and depth values were compared by one-way ANOVA with Sidak's multiple comparisons tests. This immuneACCESS table, as held by TCRdb, lists in-frame sequences with V and J called but not all clones. Of the missing ones, under half trace to an unresolved V gene in checked studies; the others have no known cause. The V and J calls and clone size were taken over from that table, and D and trimming were inferred from the DNA. This sample gives more than 110,000 clones in total; under 95% of them show up just once. About 3% of the sample is taken by the ten largest.

V trim: 6 bases; J trim: 0 bases; unmatched bases: 1. The CDR3 covers 13 residues, taking in both the cysteine and the phenylalanine. The kept DNA is CDR3 alone, 39 bases in frame from the first base. Reading the label with the study, this specimen's time point is: baseline before first vaccination. The vaccinee samples were drawn from two UK trials, COV001 and COV002, one of which was a single-blind randomized controlled phase 2/3 trial testing AZD1222 (ChAdOx1 nCoV-19) in healthy adults. Trial participant PBMC samples were collected at day 0 and day 28 after the second dose for TCRbeta chain sequencing. The data are from a study of T cell responses to AZD1222 COVID-19 vaccine (dated by TCRdb to 2020 to 2022). General notes on the study: AZD1222 recipients with second doses at about 4 weeks or about 12 weeks were pooled, because spike-specific TCR depth and breadth did not differ between schedules. A total of just over 230 trial participants underwent TCR sequencing, of whom 200 to 220 received two doses of AZD1222 and approximately 25 received two doses of the MenACWY control vaccine. Trial participants were enrolled by age into subgroups of 18-55, 56-69 and 70-plus years, and roughly 150, 30 and 60 TCR-sequenced participants, respectively, were included in these subgroups. The study at large found these results: Because no day 14 peak-response samples were available, repertoires were characterized only after the peak T cell response. Only five to seven AZD1222 recipients were SARS-CoV-2 seropositive at baseline, limiting conclusions about previously exposed vaccinees. After two AZD1222 doses, spike-specific TCR breadth and depth were significantly higher than at day 0 and than in MenACWY recipients. Participants were mostly white British, with more females than males. The authors suggested clonal diversity may have been underestimated. Vaccine-associated CD4 TCRs spanned the whole spike protein, with dominant responses in regions 160-218 and 743-854. In the small 56-69-year group, the increase in depth fell short of significance, most likely because of low power. Nearly half of unique spike-specific TCRs reportedly recognized epitopes outside regions mutated in the B.1.351 and B.1.1.7 variants.

The material sequenced was peripheral blood, taken on day 0 of AZD1222 vaccination. The sequence was obtained from an adult in good health. The sequence joins TRBV12-3 or TRBV12-4 to TRBJ1-1; 7 central nucleotides agree with TRBD1. The CDR3 region reads CASRTGMNTEAFF. The bases are TGTGCCAGCAGGACAGGGATGAACACTGAAGCTTTCTTT.